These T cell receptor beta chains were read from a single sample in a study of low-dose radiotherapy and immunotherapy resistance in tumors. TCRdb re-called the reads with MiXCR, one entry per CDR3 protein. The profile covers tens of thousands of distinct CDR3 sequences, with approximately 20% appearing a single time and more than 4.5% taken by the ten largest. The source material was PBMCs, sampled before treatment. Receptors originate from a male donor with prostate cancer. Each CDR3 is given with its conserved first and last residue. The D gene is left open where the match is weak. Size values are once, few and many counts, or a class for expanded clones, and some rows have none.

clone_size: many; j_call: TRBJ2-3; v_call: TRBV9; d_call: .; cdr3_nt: TGTGCCAGCAGCACCCACGAGGGCCCAGATACGCAGTATTTT; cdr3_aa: CASSTHEGPDTQYF
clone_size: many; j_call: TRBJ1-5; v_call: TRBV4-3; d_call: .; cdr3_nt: TGCGCCAGCAGCCACAGATCCAGGGTGAGGGGCATGGGCAATCAGCCCCAGCATTTT; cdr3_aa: CASSHRSRVRGMGNQPQHF
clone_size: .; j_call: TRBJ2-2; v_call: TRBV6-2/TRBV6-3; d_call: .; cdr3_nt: .; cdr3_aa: CASREVDVVAGELFFF
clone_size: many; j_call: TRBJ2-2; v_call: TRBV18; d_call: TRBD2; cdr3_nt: TGTGCCAGCTCACCACGGGAGGGAGCCGCCACCGGGGAGCTGTTTTTT; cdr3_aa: CASSPREGAATGELFF
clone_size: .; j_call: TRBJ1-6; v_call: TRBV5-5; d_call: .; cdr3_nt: TGTGCCAGCAGCTACCCCGTGGCTAACTACGGAAGCTTGAATTCACCCCTCCACTTT; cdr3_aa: CASSYPVANYGSLNSPLHF
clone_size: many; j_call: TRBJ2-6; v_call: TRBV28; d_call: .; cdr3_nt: TGTGCCAGCAGTTTATCCCCAACCGGGACCGGGGCCAACGTCCTGACTTTC; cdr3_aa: CASSLSPTGTGANVLTF
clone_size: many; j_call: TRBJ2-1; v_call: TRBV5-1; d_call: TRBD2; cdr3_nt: TGCGCCAGCAGCAACGATCTAGCGGGGTCCTACAATGAGCAGTTCTTC; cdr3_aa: CASSNDLAGSYNEQFF
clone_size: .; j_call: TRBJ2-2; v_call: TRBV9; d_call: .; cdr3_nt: TGTGCCAGCAGCGTTTATTTTAGCGATGTCACCGGGGAGCTGTTTTTT; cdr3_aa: CASSVYFSDVTGELFF
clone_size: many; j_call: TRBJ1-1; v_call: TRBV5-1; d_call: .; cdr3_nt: TGCGCCAGCAGCTTGGTCGAAGGAGGGAACACTGAAGCTTTCTTT; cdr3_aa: CASSLVEGGNTEAFF
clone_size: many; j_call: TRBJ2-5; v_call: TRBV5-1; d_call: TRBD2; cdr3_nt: TGCGCCAGCAGCTCCGGGGGGAGCGGGAGGGTGGAGACCCAGTACTTC; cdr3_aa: CASSSGGSGRVETQYF
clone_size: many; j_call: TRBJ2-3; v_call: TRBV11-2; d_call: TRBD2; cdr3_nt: TGTGCCAGCAGCCGACTAGCGGGAGGGGCAGATACGCAGTATTTT; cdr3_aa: CASSRLAGGADTQYF
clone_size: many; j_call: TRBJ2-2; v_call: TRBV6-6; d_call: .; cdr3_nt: TGTGCCAGCAGTTACCCAGGGCTAACGAACACCGGGGAGCTGTTTTTT; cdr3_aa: CASSYPGLTNTGELFF
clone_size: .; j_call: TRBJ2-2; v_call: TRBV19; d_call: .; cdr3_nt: TGTGCCAGTAGTGCCTGGATCGAGGGCGGGGAGCTGTTTTTT; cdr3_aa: CASSAWIEGGELFF
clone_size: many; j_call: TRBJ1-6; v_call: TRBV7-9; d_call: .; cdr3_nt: TGTGCCAGCAGCTTAGCCGGTGGATATAATTCACCCCTCCACTTT; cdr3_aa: CASSLAGGYNSPLHF
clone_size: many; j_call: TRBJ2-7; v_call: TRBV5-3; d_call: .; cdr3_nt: TGTGCCAGAAGCCTGACCCACAGGAGGACCTACGAGCAGTACTTC; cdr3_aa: CARSLTHRRTYEQYF
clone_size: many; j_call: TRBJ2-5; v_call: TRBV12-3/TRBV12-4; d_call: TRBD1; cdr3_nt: TGTGCCAGCAGTTCCGGGACAGGACAAGAGACCCAGTACTTC; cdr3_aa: CASSSGTGQETQYF
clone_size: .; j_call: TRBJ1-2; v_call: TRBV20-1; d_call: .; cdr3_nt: TGCAGTGCCACCCTCTATGGCTACACCTTC; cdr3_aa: CSATLYGYTF
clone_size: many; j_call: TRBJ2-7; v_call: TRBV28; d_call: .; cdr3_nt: TGTGCCAGCAGTGGCCGGGAGGGGGCTTTCGACGAGCAGTACTTC; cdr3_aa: CASSGREGAFDEQYF
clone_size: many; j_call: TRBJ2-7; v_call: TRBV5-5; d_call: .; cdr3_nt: TGTGCCAGCAGCTTACCCAGGGATCCCTACGAGCAGTACTTC; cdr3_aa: CASSLPRDPYEQYF
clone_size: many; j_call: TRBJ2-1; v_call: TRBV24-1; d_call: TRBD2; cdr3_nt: TGTGCCACCAGTGACCCTGTAAGCGGGAGCGTCGATGAGCAGTTCTTC; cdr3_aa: CATSDPVSGSVDEQFF
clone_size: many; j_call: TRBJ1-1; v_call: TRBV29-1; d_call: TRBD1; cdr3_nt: TGCAGCGTAAACAGGGGAGTGAACACTGAAGCTTTCTTT; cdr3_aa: CSVNRGVNTEAFF
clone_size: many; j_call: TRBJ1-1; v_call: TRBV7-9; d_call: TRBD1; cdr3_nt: TGTGCCAGCAGCCCCGGGGACAGGGTCGGAGGGGACACTGAAGCTTTCTTT; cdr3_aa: CASSPGDRVGGDTEAFF
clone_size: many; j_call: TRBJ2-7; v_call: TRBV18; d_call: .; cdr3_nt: TGTGCCAGCTCACCCCAGGGAGGCGGGGAGCAGTACTTC; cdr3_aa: CASSPQGGGEQYF
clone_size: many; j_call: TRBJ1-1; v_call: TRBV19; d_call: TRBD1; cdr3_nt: TGTGCCAGTAGTGCTGACAGGGTTGGAACTGAAGCTTTCTTT; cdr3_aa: CASSADRVGTEAFF
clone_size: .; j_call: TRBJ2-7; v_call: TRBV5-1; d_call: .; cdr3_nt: TGCGCCAGCAGCCCCGGGACACAGGCCCCCTACGAGCAGTACTTC; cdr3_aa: CASSPGTQAPYEQYF
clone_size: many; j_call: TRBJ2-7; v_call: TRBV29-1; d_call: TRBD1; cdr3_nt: TGCAGCGCCCTGACAGGGGGAGGAAACGAGCAGTACTTC; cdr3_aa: CSALTGGGNEQYF
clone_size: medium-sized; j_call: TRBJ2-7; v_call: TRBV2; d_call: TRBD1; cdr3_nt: TGTGCCAGCAGTGTCTACAGGGGCGCCTACGAGCAGTACTTC; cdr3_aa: CASSVYRGAYEQYF
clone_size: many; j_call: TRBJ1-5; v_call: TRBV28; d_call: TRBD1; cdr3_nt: TGTGCCAGCAACCAGGGGGCCTTTAGCAATCAGCCCCAGCATTTT; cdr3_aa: CASNQGAFSNQPQHF
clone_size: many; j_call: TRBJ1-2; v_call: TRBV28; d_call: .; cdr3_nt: TGTGCCACCAAATCCGACAGAAGATATGGCTACACCTTC; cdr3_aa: CATKSDRRYGYTF
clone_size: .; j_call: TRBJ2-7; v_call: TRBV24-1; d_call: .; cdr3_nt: TGTGCCACCAGTGATTCCTTAGACGGGAAATACGAGCAGTACTTC; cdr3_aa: CATSDSLDGKYEQYF
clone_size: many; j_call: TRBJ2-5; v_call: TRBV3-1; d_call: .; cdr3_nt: TGTGCCAGCAGCCAAGACAGTTTCGGGACAATAGAGACCCAGTACTTC; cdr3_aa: CASSQDSFGTIETQYF
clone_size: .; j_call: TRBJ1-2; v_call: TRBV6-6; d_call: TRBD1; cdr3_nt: TGTGCCAGCAGGACACAGGGGTTCCATGGCTACACCTTC; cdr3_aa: CASRTQGFHGYTF
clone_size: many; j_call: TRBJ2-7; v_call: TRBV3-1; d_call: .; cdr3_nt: TGTGCCAGCAGCCAAAGGGATTACGAGCAGTACTTC; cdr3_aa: CASSQRDYEQYF
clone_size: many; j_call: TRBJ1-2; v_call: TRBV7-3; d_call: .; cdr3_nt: TGTGCCAGCAGCCGCACTCAGGGTACTGGCTACACCTTC; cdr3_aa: CASSRTQGTGYTF
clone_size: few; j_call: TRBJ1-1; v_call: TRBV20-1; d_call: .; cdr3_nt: TGCAGTGCTAGAGTCATTGTAGGGGGTGGGGACACTGAAGCTTTCTTT; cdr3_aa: CSARVIVGGGDTEAFF
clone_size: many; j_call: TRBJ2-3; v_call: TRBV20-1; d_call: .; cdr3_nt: TGCAGTGCTAGAGATTTTGGCAGACAAAACACAGATACGCAGTATTTT; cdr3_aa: CSARDFGRQNTDTQYF
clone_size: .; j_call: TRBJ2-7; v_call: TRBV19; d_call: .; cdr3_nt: TGTGCCAGTAGTATAGACCCCGGTCGGGGTTACGAGCAGTACTTC; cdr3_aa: CASSIDPGRGYEQYF
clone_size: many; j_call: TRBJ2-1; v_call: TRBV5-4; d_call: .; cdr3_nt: TGTGCCAGCAGCTTGGATGCAGGGAGCAATGAGCAGTTCTTC; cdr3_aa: CASSLDAGSNEQFF
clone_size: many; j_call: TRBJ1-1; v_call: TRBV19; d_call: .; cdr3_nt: TGTGCCAGTAGTTCAACACAGGGACGTGCCAACACTGAAGCTTTCTTT; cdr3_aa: CASSSTQGRANTEAFF
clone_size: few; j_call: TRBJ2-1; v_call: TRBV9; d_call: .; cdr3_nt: TGTGCCAGCAGCGTAGCTTTGGGATTTGAGCAGTTCTTC; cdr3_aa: CASSVALGFEQFF
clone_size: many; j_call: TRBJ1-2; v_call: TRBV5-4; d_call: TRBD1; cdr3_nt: TGTGCCAGCAGCAAACCGGGACAGGGAGCTAACTATGGCTACACCTTC; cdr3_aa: CASSKPGQGANYGYTF
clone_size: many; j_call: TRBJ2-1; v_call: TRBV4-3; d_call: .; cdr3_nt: TGCGCCAGCAGCCAAGGGAGGAGGGCTTCTGGGGCCTACAATGAGCAGTTCTTC; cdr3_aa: CASSQGRRASGAYNEQFF